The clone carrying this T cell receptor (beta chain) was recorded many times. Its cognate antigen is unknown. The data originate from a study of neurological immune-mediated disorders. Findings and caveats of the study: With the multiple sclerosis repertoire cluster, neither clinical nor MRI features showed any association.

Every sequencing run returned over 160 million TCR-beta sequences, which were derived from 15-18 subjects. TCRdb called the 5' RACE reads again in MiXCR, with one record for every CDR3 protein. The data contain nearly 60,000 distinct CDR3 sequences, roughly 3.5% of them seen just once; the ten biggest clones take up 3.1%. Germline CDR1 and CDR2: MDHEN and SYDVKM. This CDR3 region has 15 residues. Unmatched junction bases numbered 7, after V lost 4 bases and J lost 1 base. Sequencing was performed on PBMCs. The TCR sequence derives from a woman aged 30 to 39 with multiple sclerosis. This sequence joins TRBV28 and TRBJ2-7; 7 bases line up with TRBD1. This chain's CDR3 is CASSSGTVHSYEQYF. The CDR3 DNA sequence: TGTGCCAGCAGTTCCGGGACAGTTCATTCCTACGAGCAGTACTTC.